The T cell receptor beta chain described here comes from a study of cytomegalovirus exposure and HLA in healthy donors. Study-level points and caveats: Researchers reported in a later analysis that common viral pathogens appeared linked to several top clusters. DRB1 had the most TCR associations and HLA-C the fewest, a later analysis found, with rates varying by HLA locus.

Primers: 60 Vbeta forward and 13 Jbeta reverse. In the original analysis: A later analysis tallied about 80 million unique TCR beta chains, around 12 million of them shared. Clones were sequenced by immunoSEQ multiplex PCR, and TCRdb holds only the in-frame ones, with some missing. The V and J calls and clone size were taken over from that table, and D and trimming were inferred from the DNA. The data contain 75,000 to 90,000 clones, around four fifths of them singletons. About this clone: What it binds is not known.

V was cut by 0 bases and J by 2 bases, with 4 bases left in between. Per germline, CDR1 SGHVS and CDR2 FQNEAQ. The CDR3 is made up of 13 amino acids. The TCR sequence derives from a woman aged 40 to 49 in good health and CMV-seropositive. The chain couples TRBV7-8 to TRBJ1-1; no clear D. Sequenced sample: PBMCs. The CDR3 region has the DNA TGTGCCAGCAGCTTAGCGCGAAACACTGAAGCTTTCTTT. Translated, it gives CASSLARNTEAFF.